Given below is one TCR beta chain in context. What it binds is not known. Expressed TCRB transcripts were sequenced, since all the RNA that had been isolated was reverse transcribed. Measured with immunoSEQ multiplex PCR; TCRdb has only the in-frame clones, and not every one. The data show fewer than 650,000 clones, about 16% seen once. The data are from a study of beta chain features in type 1 diabetes. The CDR3 runs to 14 residues. From germline, CDR1 is SGHVS and CDR2 FNYEAQ. The V gene end was trimmed by 11 bases and the J gene end by 6 bases; junction bases not matched to a gene: 12. Broader study findings: An over-representation of cells with high TCR expression could result from cDNA sequencing. Junctions at VDJ sites from type 1 diabetes patients had fewer insertions and more deletions.

The origin of this receptor is a man aged 18 to 30 in good health. The gene calls are TRBV7-6 and TRBJ1-4, with 7 nucleotides matching TRBD1. What was sequenced was naive CD4+ T cells from blood. CDR3 sequence reads: CAVQTGQVDEKLFF. Written as DNA, the CDR3 is TGTGCCGTACAAACCGGACAGGTAGATGAAAAACTGTTTTTT.